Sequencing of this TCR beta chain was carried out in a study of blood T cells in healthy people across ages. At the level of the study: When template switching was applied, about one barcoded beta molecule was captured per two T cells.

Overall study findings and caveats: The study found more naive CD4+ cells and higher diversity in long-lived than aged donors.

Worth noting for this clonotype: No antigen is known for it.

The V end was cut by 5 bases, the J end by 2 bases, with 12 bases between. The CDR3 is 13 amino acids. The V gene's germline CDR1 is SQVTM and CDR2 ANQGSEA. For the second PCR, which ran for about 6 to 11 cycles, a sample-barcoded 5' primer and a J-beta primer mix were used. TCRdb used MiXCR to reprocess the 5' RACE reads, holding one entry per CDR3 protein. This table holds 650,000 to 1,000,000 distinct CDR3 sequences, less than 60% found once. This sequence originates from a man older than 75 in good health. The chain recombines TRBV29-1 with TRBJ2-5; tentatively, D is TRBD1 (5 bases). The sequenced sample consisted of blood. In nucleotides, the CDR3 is TGCAGCGTTACAACCCGACAGCAAGAGACCCAGTACTTC. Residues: CSVTTRQQETQYF.